Following are 10 T cell receptor beta chains from one sample sequenced in a study of CD8 T cells in ankylosing spondylitis. General study findings and limits: Seven or eight highly homologous variants made up a TCR beta motif, and this motif appeared characteristic of ankylosing spondylitis blood.

Antigen specificity for these receptors is unknown. MiXCR, applied by TCRdb to the 5' RACE reads, yields one record per CDR3 protein. This table has a few hundred thousand distinct CDR3 sequences, 6.5% to 10% appearing once. Source material: blood, either unsorted or a sorted T cell fraction (not recorded which). The receptors here all came from a male donor with ankylosing spondylitis.

This sequence joins TRBV5-4 and TRBJ2-6; 8 bases align to TRBD1. Unmatched junction bases numbered 8, after V lost 4 bases and J lost 2 bases. Germline CDR1 is SGHNT and CDR2 is YYREEE (reference sequence). This CDR3 is built from 17 residues. In DNA, the CDR3 is TGTGCCAGCAGCGACATGGACAGGGCGGCTGGGGCCAACGTCCTGACTTTC. This codes for CASSDMDRAAGANVLTF.

CDR3 sequence reads: CASSFEGGLDEQYF. CDR3 nucleotides: TGTGCCAGCAGTTTTGAGGGAGGGCTGGACGAGCAGTACTTC. This chain connects TRBV28 to TRBJ2-7; TRBD2 agrees at 7 bases. The CDR3 spans 14 residues. Looked up from germline, CDR1 is MDHEN and CDR2 is SYDVKM. Trimming cost V 3 bases and J 5 bases; bases outside gene matches: 7.

This chain uses TRBV18 with TRBJ1-5; no clear D. Deletions cut 2 bases from V and 4 bases from J, with 12 bases between. The CDR3 has 15 amino acids. CDR1 and CDR2 (germline): KGHSH, LQKENI. CDR3 in DNA: TGTGCCAGCTCACCAGGCTACACGGCGAATCAGCCCCAGCATTTT. Residues: CASSPGYTANQPQHF. Full variable domain (missing parts from reference TRBV18 and TRBJ1-5): NAGVMQNPRHLVRRRGQEARLRCSPMKGHSHVYWYRQLPEEGLKFMVYLQKENIIDESGMPKERFSAEFPKEGPSILRIQQVVRGDSAAYFCASSPGYTANQPQHFGDGTRLSIL.

This clonotype was detected a few times. J is TRBJ1-1 and V is TRBV6-1; 7 bases fit TRBD1. Germline trimming cut 7 bases from V and 0 bases from J; bases unmatched to any gene: 5. This CDR3 comprises 14 residues. The V gene's germline CDR1 is MNHNS and CDR2 SASEGT. The CDR3 DNA reads TGTGCCAGCAAAGGGACAGTCATGAACACTGAAGCTTTCTTT. Encoded protein: CASKGTVMNTEAFF.

At least ten counts were recorded for this clonotype. The gene calls are TRBV7-9 and TRBJ2-3; 8 positions agree with TRBD1. Trimming cost V 4 bases and J 4 bases; bases outside gene matches: 1. From germline, CDR1 is SEHNR and CDR2 FQNEAQ (reference sequence). CDR3 size: 13 residues. The DNA of the CDR3 is TGTGCCAGCAGCTCAGGGGGCCCAGATACGCAGTATTTT. Translating it yields CASSSGGPDTQYF.

As concerns this clonotype: Being one base from a much bigger clone, this may be a read error. The chain combines TRBV7-9 with TRBJ2-2; no definite D call. Germline V gene data show CDR1 as SEHNR and CDR2 as FQNEAQ (reference sequence). The CDR3 has 16 amino acids. The CDR3 nucleotides read TGTGCCAGCAGCTTAGGTTCTACAGCCAACACCTGGGAGCTGTTTTTT. It encodes CASSLGSTANTWELFF.

V gene TRBV7-9 combines with J gene TRBJ1-5, with D hard to call. This CDR3 contains 16 residues. CDR1 is SEHNR and CDR2 is FQNEAQ in the germline V gene (reference sequence). V lost 5 bases, J lost 5 bases, and 19 bases lay in between. The CDR3 sequence: CASSPPGGGIDQPQHF. The CDR3 DNA reads as TGTGCCAGCAGCCCACCGGGTGGAGGGATTGATCAGCCCCAGCATTTT.

This clonotype appeared a few times. The rearrangement links TRBV5-4 to TRBJ2-1; D might be TRBD2 (6 bases). Trimming stripped 4 bases from V and 3 bases from J, with 14 bases between. The CDR3 spans 15 residues. Germline V gene sequence: CDR1 SGHNT, CDR2 YYREEE (reference sequence). In nucleotides, the CDR3 is TGTGCCAGCAGCCCCGGGATAGCGGACTACAATGAGCAGTTCTTC. Amino acids: CASSPGIADYNEQFF.

Many counts were recorded for this clonotype. This rearrangement joins TRBV6-1 to TRBJ2-7, with D perhaps matching TRBD2 (5 bases). Germline CDR1 is MNHNS and CDR2 is SASEGT. The V end lost 6 bases, the J end lost 0 bases, and 12 bases lay between the germline ends. The CDR3 spans 14 residues. CDR3 DNA sequence: TGTGCCAGCAGAGATGGAGGTCCCTCCTACGAGCAGTACTTC. Translating it yields CASRDGGPSYEQYF.

This clonotype was observed a handful of times. The chain uses TRBV27 and TRBJ2-3, with 9 bases that match TRBD1. Trimming cost V 4 bases and J 0 bases; bases outside gene matches: 2. Per the germline V gene, CDR1 is MNHEY and CDR2 is SMNVEV (reference sequence). The CDR3 consists of 15 residues. This CDR3 reads CASSSDRGSTDTQYF. Here the CDR3 DNA reads TGTGCCAGCAGTTCGGACAGGGGCAGCACAGATACGCAGTATTTT.